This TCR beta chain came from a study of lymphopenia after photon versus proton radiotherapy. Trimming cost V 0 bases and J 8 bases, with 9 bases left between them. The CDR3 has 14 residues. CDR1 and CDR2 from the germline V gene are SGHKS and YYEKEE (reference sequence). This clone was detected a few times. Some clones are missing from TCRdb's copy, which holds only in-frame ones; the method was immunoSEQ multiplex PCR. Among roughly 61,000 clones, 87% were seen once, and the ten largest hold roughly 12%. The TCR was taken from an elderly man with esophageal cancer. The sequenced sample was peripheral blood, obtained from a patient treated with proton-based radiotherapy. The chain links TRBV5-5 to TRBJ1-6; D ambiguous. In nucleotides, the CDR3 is TGTGCCAGCAGCTTGGAACAGTTCGATTCACCCCTCCACTTT. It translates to CASSLEQFDSPLHF. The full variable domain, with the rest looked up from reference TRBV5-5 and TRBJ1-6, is DAGVTQSPTHLIKTRGQQVTLRCSPISGHKSVSWYQQVLGQGPQFIFQYYEKEERGRGNFPDRFSARQFPNYSSELNVNALLLGDSALYLCASSLEQFDSPLHFGNGTRLTVT.